Presented here are 27 T cell receptor beta chains from one specimen sequenced in a study of identifying expanded T cells in peripheral blood. The protocol was immunoSEQ multiplex PCR, while the TCRdb copy is restricted to in-frame clones and leaves out a portion. This table holds under 95,000 clones, approximately 90% found once. The specimen sequenced was blood. Receptors were obtained from a person aged 18-69 years in good health.

Details on this clone: This sample also contains other DNA sequences that code for the same CDR3. V usage is TRBV15 and J usage is TRBJ1-1, with unresolved D. The germline CDR1 and CDR2 sequences are LNHNV and YYDKDF (reference sequence). There are 13 residues in the CDR3. Trimming cost V 3 bases and J 0 bases, with 5 bases left between them. The CDR3, as DNA: TGTGCCACCAGCAGTCAAATGAACACTGAAGCTTTCTTT. This sequence encodes CATSSQMNTEAFF.

Judged by abundance, this clone is medium-sized. The V and J genes are TRBV5-1 and TRBJ2-1; D is unclear. CDR3 length: 11 amino acids. The ends were cut back, 6 bases at V and 7 bases at J, with 8 bases in the middle. Germline V gene sequence: CDR1 SGHRS, CDR2 YFSETQ. Written as DNA, the CDR3 is TGCGCCAGCACCTGGAGTAATGAGCAGTTCTTC. Encoded protein: CASTWSNEQFF.

The rearrangement uses TRBV5-4 and TRBJ2-1, with 12 positions matching TRBD2. CDR1 and CDR2 (germline): SGHNT, YYREEE (reference sequence). The trim removed 0 bases at V and 3 bases at J, leaving 13 bases unmatched. This CDR3 is 20 amino acids long. The CDR3 nucleotides read TGTGCCAGCAGCTTGGGCGGACTAGCGGGACACGACGCCTTCTACAATGAGCAGTTCTTC. Its translation: CASSLGGLAGHDAFYNEQFF.

The rearrangement joins TRBV28 to TRBJ1-2; unclear D gene. The CDR3 loop spans 14 amino acids. V gave up 5 bases and J gave up 0 bases, with 10 bases separating them. Germline-derived CDR1 and CDR2 are MDHEN and SYDVKM. The CDR3 sequence is CASSIPTANYGYTF. The DNA for the CDR3 is TGTGCCAGCAGTATCCCAACAGCTAACTATGGCTACACCTTC.

This chain joins TRBV19 and TRBJ2-7, with TRBD1 identical over 8 bases. Germline CDR1 LNHDA, CDR2 SQIVND (reference sequence). CDR3 length: 14 residues. Trimming cost V 5 bases and J 2 bases; bases outside gene matches: 5. In DNA, the CDR3 is TGTGCCAGTAGTGGTCAGGGGGCGACCTACGAGCAGTACTTC. It specifies CASSGQGATYEQYF.

The rearrangement joins TRBV11-2 to TRBJ2-2; 8 bases are shared with TRBD1. The V and J ends lost 3 bases and 4 bases, in that order; junction bases with no gene match: 13. The CDR3 is 18 amino acids. Per germline, CDR1 SGHAT and CDR2 FQNNGV. The CDR3 DNA reads TGTGCCAGCAGCTTTTACATGCAGGGGGCGGTGGTCACCGGGGAGCTGTTTTTT. It specifies CASSFYMQGAVVTGELFF.

This rearrangement joins TRBV27 to TRBJ2-2, with D perhaps matching TRBD1 (5 bases). CDR3 size: 17 residues. Germline V CDR1 and CDR2: MNHEY, SMNVEV (reference sequence). V lost 5 bases and J lost 0, with 16 bases in between. CDR3 amino acids: CASSRGLGYSNTGELFF. CDR3 sequence (DNA): TGTGCCAGCAGTAGGGGCCTAGGCTACTCGAACACCGGGGAGCTGTTTTTT.

The chain carries TRBV7-2 and TRBJ2-1; 8 bases are a match to TRBD2. Trimming cost V 3 bases and J 0 bases; bases outside gene matches: 10. The CDR3 runs to 18 residues. Per germline, CDR1 SGHTA and CDR2 FQGNSA. CDR3: CASSFWRGASSSYNEQFF. DNA of the CDR3: TGTGCCAGCAGCTTCTGGCGGGGGGCCTCCAGCTCCTACAATGAGCAGTTCTTC.

The chain carries TRBV21-1 and TRBJ2-7; the tabulated D call, TRBD1, remains unverified against the DNA. TRBV21-1 is a pseudogene segment. The CDR3 sequence is 16 residues long. For the CDR3, the DNA is TGTGCCAGCAGCACACCGGGACAGGGGGCGCGGAGCGAGCAGTACTTC. It yields the protein CASSTPGQGARSEQYF.

This clone was recorded only once. V gene TRBV7-9 combines with J gene TRBJ2-5; D not resolved. V gave up 4 bases and J gave up 7 bases, with 13 bases separating them. The CDR3 runs to 13 residues. From germline, CDR1 is SEHNR and CDR2 FQNEAQ (reference sequence). The CDR3 protein is CASSSRNVGTQYF. CDR3 nucleotide sequence: TGTGCCAGCAGCTCCCGCAATGTGGGGACCCAGTACTTC. The full variable domain, completed using reference TRBV7-9 and TRBJ2-5, is DTGVSQNPRHKITKRGQNVTFRCDPISEHNRLYWYRQTLGQGPEFLTYFQNEAQLEKSRLLSDRFSAERPKGSFSTLEIQRTEQGDSAMYLCASSSRNVGTQYFGPGTRLLVL.

This clone was detected once. The V and J genes are TRBV27 and TRBJ1-1; D is uncertain. This CDR3 has 13 residues. Germline V lookup: CDR1 MNHEY, CDR2 SMNVEV (reference sequence). Trimming removed 5 bases at V and 7 bases at J, with 14 bases between. Here the CDR3 reads CASSPRSGVEAFF. The CDR3 nucleotides are TGTGCCAGCAGTCCCCGCAGTGGGGTTGAAGCTTTCTTT.

A word on this clone: The junction differs from germline at one of its ends, possibly a read error. The rearrangement uses TRBV15 and TRBJ1-2, with D perhaps TRBD1 (6 bases). Germline-derived CDR1 and CDR2 are LNHNV and YYDKDF (reference sequence). The CDR3 has 16 amino acids. CDR3 sequence reads: CAASRDLGTTNYGYTF. DNA for the CDR3: TGTGCCGCCAGCAGAGATCTGGGGACAACTAACTATGGCTACACCTTC.

The chain has TRBV6-6 and TRBJ1-2; D remains ambiguous. The germline V gene has CDR1 MNHNY and CDR2 SVGAGI (reference sequence). The V end was cut by 10 bases, the J end by 0 bases, with 15 bases between. This CDR3 comprises 14 residues. The CDR3 loop reads CATRRQSANYGYTF. For the CDR3, the DNA is TGTGCCACCCGAAGGCAGAGCGCTAACTATGGCTACACCTTC.

The gene calls are TRBV19 and TRBJ2-2; 9 positions match TRBD1. The germline V gene has CDR1 LNHDA and CDR2 SQIVND (reference sequence). The ends lost 6 bases at V and 6 bases at J; junction bases unmatched: 8. The CDR3 runs to 15 residues. For the CDR3, the DNA is TGTGCCAGTAGAGTCCAACAGGGGGCGCCCGGGGAGCTGTTTTTT. Amino acid sequence: CASRVQQGAPGELFF.

This chain links TRBV25-1 with TRBJ1-1; D unclear. Trimming took off 8 bases at V and 11 bases at J, with 18 bases between the two ends. CDR1 and CDR2 (germline): MGHDK, SYGVNS. The CDR3 is 12 residues long. In nucleotides, the CDR3 is TGTGCCAGCGGAGAGGTCCGCCAAGGGGCTTTCTTT. Protein sequence: CASGEVRQGAFF. Full variable domain (missing parts from reference TRBV25-1 and TRBJ1-1): EADIYQTPRYLVIGTGKKITLECSQTMGHDKMYWYQQDPGMELHLIHYSYGVNSTEKGDLSSESTVSRIRTEHFPLTLESARPSHTSQYLCASGEVRQGAFFGQGTRLTVV.

This chain joins TRBV5-5 and TRBJ2-6, with D uncertain. The V and J ends lost 0 bases and 0 bases respectively, with 4 bases between them. In germline, CDR1 is SGHKS, CDR2 YYEKEE (reference sequence). This CDR3 contains 15 residues. The CDR3 region is CASSLVPSGANVLTF. The CDR3 DNA is TGTGCCAGCAGCTTGGTTCCCTCTGGGGCCAACGTCCTGACTTTC.

This sequence joins TRBV19 and TRBJ2-7, with TRBD1 matching 8 bases. CDR1 LNHDA and CDR2 SQIVND come from the germline V gene (reference sequence). V shed 3 bases and J 2 bases; nucleotides not matched to a gene: 6. This CDR3 spans 15 amino acids. The CDR3 is CASSIPGQDAYEQYF. In nucleotides, the CDR3 is TGTGCCAGTAGTATCCCGGGACAGGACGCCTACGAGCAGTACTTC.

The J gene is TRBJ1-2, the V gene TRBV6-5; TRBD1 matches 9 bases. The ends lost 0 bases at V and 8 bases at J; junction bases unmatched: 10. Germline V gives CDR1 MNHEY, CDR2 SVGAGI. The CDR3 is 16 amino acids. The CDR3 region is CASSYSVNGQGNGYTF. In DNA, the CDR3 is TGTGCCAGCAGTTACTCAGTTAACGGACAGGGGAACGGCTACACCTTC.

The genes are TRBV4-3 and TRBJ2-7; 10 positions agree with TRBD2. The CDR3 loop spans 14 amino acids. The germline V gene has CDR1 LGHNA and CDR2 YSLEER. Trimming took 4 bases from V and 4 from J; bases not matched to a gene: 4. In DNA, the CDR3 is TGCGCCAGCAGCCTGACTAGCGGGCGTTACGAGCAGTACTTC. It codes for CASSLTSGRYEQYF.

The gene calls are TRBV7-2 and TRBJ2-3, with a tentative D call TRBD2 (5 bases). This CDR3 is 14 amino acids long. Trimming pared 3 bases from V and 4 bases from J, leaving 11 bases between. Germline V gives CDR1 SGHTA, CDR2 FQGNSA. The CDR3 sequence is CASSFGGFADTQYF. For the CDR3, the DNA is TGTGCCAGCAGCTTCGGAGGATTCGCAGATACGCAGTATTTT.

The chain employs TRBV7-2 and TRBJ1-6, with 9 bases that match TRBD1. The CDR3 extends over 15 amino acids. Unmatched junction bases numbered 6, after V lost 5 bases and J lost 7 bases. Germline V gives CDR1 SGHTA, CDR2 FQGNSA. The CDR3 is CASSPQGAKNSPLHF. Here the CDR3 DNA reads TGTGCCAGCAGCCCACAGGGGGCGAAGAATTCACCCCTCCACTTT.

V is TRBV28 and J is TRBJ1-3; no firm D call. Trimming left V 2 bases short and J 4 bases short, with 9 bases between. Germline V gene data show CDR1 as MDHEN and CDR2 as SYDVKM. CDR3 length: 14 amino acids. The chain's CDR3 is CASSLGSQGNTIYF. CDR3 bases: TGTGCCAGCAGTTTAGGGAGCCAGGGAAACACCATATATTTT.

The rearrangement joins TRBV9 to TRBJ2-5; D remains unclear. This CDR3 is built from 15 residues. Per the germline V gene, CDR1 is SGDLS and CDR2 is YYNGEE. V was cut by 1 base and J by 4 bases, with 14 bases left in between. In DNA, the CDR3 is TGTGCCAGCAGCGTAAAGTCCCATCAAGGAGAGACCCAGTACTTC. As protein: CASSVKSHQGETQYF. The full variable domain, completed using reference TRBV9 and TRBJ2-5, is DSGVTQTPKHLITATGQRVTLRCSPRSGDLSVYWYQQSLDQGLQFLIQYYNGEERAKGNILERFSAQQFPDLHSELNLSSLELGDSALYFCASSVKSHQGETQYFGPGTRLLVL.

This clone appeared once. This rearrangement joins TRBV5-6 to TRBJ1-4; possibly TRBD1 for D (5 bases). The CDR3 consists of 14 residues. CDR1 and CDR2 from the germline V gene are SGHDT and YYEEEE. V was clipped by 6 bases and J by 8 bases, with 17 bases between them. The CDR3 sequence: CASTTWDLPEKLFF. In nucleotides, the CDR3 is TGTGCCAGCACAACATGGGACCTACCCGAAAAACTGTTTTTT.

The rearrangement joins TRBV6-1 to TRBJ2-5; tentative D call: TRBD2 (6 bases). The CDR3 runs 15 residues. V was trimmed by 5 bases and J by 1 base, leaving 14 bases between them. Germline CDR1 MNHNS, CDR2 SASEGT. The CDR3 sequence: CASSLRLSGQETQYF. CDR3 coding DNA: TGTGCCAGCAGTCTACGCCTTAGCGGCCAAGAGACCCAGTACTTC.

This rearrangement joins TRBV6-5 to TRBJ1-2; 7 positions match TRBD1. In germline, CDR1 is MNHEY, CDR2 SVGAGI. This CDR3 is 13 amino acids long. The junction had 3 bases not matched to a gene; V was cut back by 6 bases and J by 2 bases. CDR3 residues: CASSTRGNYGYTF. Written as DNA, the CDR3 is TGTGCCAGCAGCACCAGGGGGAACTATGGCTACACCTTC.

The chain's CDR3 is CSAPLYNEQFF. CDR3 sequence (DNA): TGCAGTGCCCCACTCTACAATGAGCAGTTCTTC. The chain recombines TRBV20-1 with TRBJ2-1; D uncertain. V gave up 6 bases and J gave up 3 bases, with 6 bases separating them. The CDR3 totals 11 residues. Germline CDR1 is DFQATT and CDR2 is SNEGSKA (reference sequence).